This T cell receptor beta chain was sequenced in a study of regulatory T cells in long-lasting Graves disease. This clonotype was detected ten times or more. No antigen is known for it. Time point noted: newly diagnosed GD, antithyroid drugs for less than 3 months. The authors made the TCR library using RNA they extracted from PBMCs. Arm-PCR with iRepertoire HTBI primers amplified the CDR3 regions for these TCR beta libraries. Using its own MiXCR run on the multiplex PCR reads, TCRdb lists one record per CDR3 protein. The data contain 350,000 to 500,000 distinct CDR3 sequences, approximately 16% of them seen just once; the ten biggest clones take up approximately 22%. CDR3 length: 14 amino acids. Germline V CDR1 and CDR2: SGHVS, FQNEAQ. Trimming stripped 5 bases from V and 6 bases from J, with 14 bases between. Findings and limits, study-wide: Among persistent patients, a larger number of public clonotypes were shared (roughly 2,900) than among newly diagnosed patients (roughly 970).

These data also formed part of another study, on T cells in Graves' hyperthyroidism and ophthalmopathy. That source adds: First-round RT-PCR targeting the TCR CDR3 was performed with the HTBI primer set. Ophthalmopathy was distinguished from stable hyperthyroidism by 13 V-J signatures.

V is TRBV7-8 and J is TRBJ2-1; D is perhaps TRBD2 (6 bases). This material consisted of peripheral blood mononuclear cells (PBMCs), taken at new diagnosis, from a patient treated with antithyroid drugs. The clonotype was recovered from a woman aged 18-35 years with Graves disease. The CDR3 DNA reads TGTGCCAGCAGCCGACGGGACTCCGCCAATGAGCAGTTCTTC. It translates to CASSRRDSANEQFF. The full variable domain, with the rest looked up from reference TRBV7-8 and TRBJ2-1, is GAGVSQSPRYKVAKRGQDVALRCDPISGHVSLFWYQQALGQGPEFLTYFQNEAQLDKSGLPSDRFFAERPEGSVSTLKIQRTQQEDSAVYLCASSRRDSANEQFFGPGTRLTVL.